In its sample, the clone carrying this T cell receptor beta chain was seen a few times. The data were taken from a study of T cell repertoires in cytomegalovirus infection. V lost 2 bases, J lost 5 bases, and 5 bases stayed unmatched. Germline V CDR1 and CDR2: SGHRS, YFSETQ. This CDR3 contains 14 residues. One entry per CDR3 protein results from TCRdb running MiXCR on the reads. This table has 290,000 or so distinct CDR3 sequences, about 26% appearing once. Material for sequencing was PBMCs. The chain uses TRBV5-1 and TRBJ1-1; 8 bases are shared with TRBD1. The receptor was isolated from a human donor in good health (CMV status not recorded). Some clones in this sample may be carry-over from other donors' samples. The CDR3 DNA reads TGCGCCAGCAGCTTTAGGACAGGGACGACTGAAGCTTTCTTT. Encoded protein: CASSFRTGTTEAFF.